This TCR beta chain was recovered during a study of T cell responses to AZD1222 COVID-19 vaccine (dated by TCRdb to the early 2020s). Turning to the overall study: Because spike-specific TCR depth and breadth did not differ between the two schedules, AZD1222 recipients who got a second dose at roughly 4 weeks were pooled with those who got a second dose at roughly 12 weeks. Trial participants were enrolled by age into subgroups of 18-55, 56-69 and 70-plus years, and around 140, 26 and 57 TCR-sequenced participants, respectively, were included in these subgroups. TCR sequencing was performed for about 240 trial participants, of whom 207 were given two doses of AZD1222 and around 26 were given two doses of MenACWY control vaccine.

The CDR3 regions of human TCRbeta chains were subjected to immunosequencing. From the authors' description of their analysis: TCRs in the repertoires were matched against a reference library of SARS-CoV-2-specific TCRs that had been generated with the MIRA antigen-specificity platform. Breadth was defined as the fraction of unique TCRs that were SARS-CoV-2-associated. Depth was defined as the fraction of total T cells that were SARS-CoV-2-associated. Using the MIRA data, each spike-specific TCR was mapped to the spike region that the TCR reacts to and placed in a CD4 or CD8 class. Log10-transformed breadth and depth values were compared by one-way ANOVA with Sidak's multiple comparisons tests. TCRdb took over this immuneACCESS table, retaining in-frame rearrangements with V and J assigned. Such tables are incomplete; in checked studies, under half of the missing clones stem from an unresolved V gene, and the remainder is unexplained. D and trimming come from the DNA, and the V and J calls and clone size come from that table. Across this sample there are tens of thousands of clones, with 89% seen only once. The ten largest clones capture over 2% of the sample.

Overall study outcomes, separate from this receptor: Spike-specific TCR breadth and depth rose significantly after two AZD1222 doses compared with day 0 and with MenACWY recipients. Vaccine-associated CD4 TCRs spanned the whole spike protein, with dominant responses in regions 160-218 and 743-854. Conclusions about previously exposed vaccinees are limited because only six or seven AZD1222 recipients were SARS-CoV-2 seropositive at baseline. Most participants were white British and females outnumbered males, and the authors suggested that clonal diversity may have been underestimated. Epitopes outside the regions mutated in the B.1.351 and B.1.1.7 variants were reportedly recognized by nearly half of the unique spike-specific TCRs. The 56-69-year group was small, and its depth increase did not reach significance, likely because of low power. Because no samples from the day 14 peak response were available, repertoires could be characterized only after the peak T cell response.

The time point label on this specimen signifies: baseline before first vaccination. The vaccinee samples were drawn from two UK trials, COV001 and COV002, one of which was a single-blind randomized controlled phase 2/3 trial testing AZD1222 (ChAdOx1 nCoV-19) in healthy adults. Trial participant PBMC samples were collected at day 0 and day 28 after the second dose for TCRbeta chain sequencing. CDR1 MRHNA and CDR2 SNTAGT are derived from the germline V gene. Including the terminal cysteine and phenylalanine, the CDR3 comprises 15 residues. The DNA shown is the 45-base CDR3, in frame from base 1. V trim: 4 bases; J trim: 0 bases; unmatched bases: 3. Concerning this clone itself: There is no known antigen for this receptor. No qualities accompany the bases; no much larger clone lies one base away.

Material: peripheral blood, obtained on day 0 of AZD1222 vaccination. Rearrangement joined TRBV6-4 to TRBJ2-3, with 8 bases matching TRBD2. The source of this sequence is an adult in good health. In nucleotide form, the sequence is TGTGCCAGCAGTGGACCGGGGGGGAGCACAGATACGCAGTATTTT. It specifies CASSGPGGSTDTQYF.